The present T cell receptor (beta chain) was sequenced within a study of shared clonotypes between healthy human individuals (dated by TCRdb to the early 2020s). Notes on the research overall: The cohort included three men and a couple of women between 18 and 49 years of age. For each donor, CD4 naive and CD4 memory were each run on three plates, CD8 naive on two plates, and CD8 memory on one plate. The study deeply sequenced blood TCR repertoires of about 5 healthy adults to estimate repertoire size and the extent of clonotype sharing between individuals. To increase sequencing depth and limit assay-specific biases, different laboratories used diverse techniques to prepare libraries and sequence TCR repertoires. Each donor's leukapheresis produced roughly between about 0.85 and 10 billion PBMCs.

The table lists this clone with a count of one. Its antigen remains undetermined. No per-base quality is available; no much larger clone lies one base away. Within the sample, other DNA sequences also encode this same CDR3. TCR CDR3 regions were amplified from genomic DNA by multiplex PCR using the deep immunoSEQ assay. Extracted genomic DNA from each cell subset was distributed evenly across all wells of several immunoSEQ 96-well plates, and each plate was treated as a replicate. For sorted subsets, approximately 190 ng genomic DNA, equal to tens of thousands of T cell genomes, was loaded into each replicate PCR. The purified libraries were quantified using a Qubit 3.0 fluorometer, sized with a Bioanalyzer 2100, and then quantified again using the KAPA Library Quantification kit. Every immunoSEQ 96-well plate was sequenced on a dedicated single-read 150-cycle Illumina NextSeq 550 flow cell. Per the source publication's procedure: Because the immunoSEQ output held only junctional sequences and lacked quality scores, the filtering could not match the filtering applied to full-length reads. Sequences were annotated with PyIR, a Python wrapper for IgBLAST v1.9, and V/J genes and CDR3 were assigned using IMGT germline references. Reads with weak V/J assignments (E-value above 1e-6), missing CDR3, stop codons, out-of-frame junctions, or ambiguous translated residues were removed. A V3J clonotype was defined by an identical inferred V gene, J gene, and CDR3 amino acid sequence. The percentage overlap between two repertoires was calculated by dividing the number of shared unique clonotypes by the size of the smaller repertoire. RTK rarefaction, the Chao1 estimator, and Recon v2.1 estimates of unobserved clonotypes were used to assess repertoire richness. Generation probabilities for all TCRbeta clonotypes obtained by the gDNA method from a handful of donors were computed using OLGA. The table was pulled from immuneACCESS by TCRdb, which kept in-frame rearrangements only. Such tables lose some clones; where checked, under half of the loss comes from unresolved V genes, and the rest has no known cause. V and J calls and clone size are given by that table; D and trimming were obtained from the DNA. For this sample the table gives about 2.5 million clones, of which around 93% were detected only once. Approximately 0.41% of the sample goes to the ten largest clones.

Study-wide findings and limitations: Only blood was sampled, and tissue TCR repertoires likely differ from those in blood. Approximately 5% of naive CD4, 3% to 3.5% of naive CD8, about 2.5% of memory CD4, and roughly 0.4% of memory CD8 clonotypes were shared across several donors. Naive subsets generally had larger estimated clonotype richness than memory subsets did. The small number of donors limited the genetic and exposure-history diversity represented. Pairwise subsampling led to the expectation that sequencing depth would affect the degree of clonotype sharing among donors. Incomplete sequencing was indicated by rarefaction of sorted-subset datasets, despite the large sequencing depth. Compared with non-shared clonotypes, the clonotypes found in all four sorted-subset donors had higher generation probabilities.

The donors were healthy, HIV-negative adults who had no recently reported acute infections or vaccinations. Every donor was a Caucasian adult residing in Nashville, Tennessee, USA. CD4+ T cells were enriched by magnetic negative selection; naive cells were then positively selected on CD45RA, and the negative fraction formed the memory subset. After blood collection by leukapheresis, PBMCs were isolated using Ficoll-Histopaque density gradient centrifugation and then cryopreserved in the vapor phase of liquid nitrogen. Analytical flow cytometry was used to check the purity and quantity of every magnetically sorted T cell population. Genomic DNA was isolated from each sorted fraction and quantified by UV absorbance on a Nanodrop 2000c. Ends trimmed: V by 4 bases, J by 1 base; bases unmatched to a gene: 9. CDR1 SGHNT and CDR2 YYREEE are derived from the germline V gene (reference sequence). The CDR3 spans 19 residues, from the cysteine through the phenylalanine. The retained sequence is limited to the CDR3, 57 bases, with the frame set at the first base.

The receptor was isolated from a man between 18 and 29 years old in good health. Some clones in this sample may be carry-over from other donors' samples. The rearrangement joined TRBV5-4 to TRBJ2-1; the junction holds 15 bases that match TRBD2. Sequencing was done on a sample of naive CD4+ T cells from PBMCs. Taken with the paper, the label for cell subset or site translates to: CD45RA+ positively selected. The DNA sequence is TGTGCCAGCAGCCCTGGAGGACTAGCGGGAGGGGTGTCCTACAATGAGCAGTTCTTC. This sequence encodes CASSPGGLAGGVSYNEQFF.